The T cell receptor beta chain described here comes from a study of T cells in Graves' hyperthyroidism and ophthalmopathy. What was amplified from RNA transcripts were TCR beta CDR3 regions. RT-PCR in the first round (using the HTBI primer set) targeted the TCR CDR3. Via MiXCR, TCRdb re-called the multiplex PCR reads, giving one row per CDR3 protein. Found here are fewer than 450,000 distinct CDR3 sequences, roughly a sixth of them singletons; the top ten hold about a third. As for this clonotype: Antigen unknown.

Pregnant or lactating patients were excluded, as were those with uncontrolled infection or other autoimmune disease. Per the germline V gene, CDR1 is SGHAT and CDR2 is FQNNGV. CDR3 size: 15 residues. V lost 4 bases and J 4 bases, leaving 16 bases between the germline ends. Broader study findings: The model identified upcoming ophthalmopathy a median approximately seven months ahead of onset.

The chain couples TRBV11-2 to TRBJ1-2; possibly TRBD1 for D (5 bases). The source material was blood. The receptor was isolated from a woman younger than 45 with Graves' hyperthyroidism that later progressed to Graves' ophthalmopathy. The CDR3 reads CASSSGGGVGYGYTF. In DNA form, the CDR3 reads TGTGCCAGCAGCTCCGGCGGGGGGGTTGGCTATGGCTACACCTTC.